This TCR beta chain was sequenced for a study of post-analysis software for immune sequencing data. Turning to the study itself: The patients showed relapsing-remitting, secondary progressive and progressive-relapsing multiple sclerosis courses.

This CDR3 region has 13 residues. Trimming stripped 3 bases from V and 5 bases from J, with 11 bases between. Germline CDR1 is MGHRA and CDR2 is YSYEKL. Study-level points and caveats: F measure showed strong co-clustering of same-batch samples. Higher frequency in patients than in controls was seen for about five TRBV segments, with TRBV5-6, TRBV5-1 and TRBV20-1 among them.

About this clonotype: The antigen remains undetermined.

Every TCR beta cDNA library bore unique molecular identifiers. Using its own MiXCR run on the PCR reads, TCRdb lists one record per CDR3 protein. Found here are roughly 580,000 distinct CDR3 sequences, 44% of them singletons; the top ten hold under 2%. This TCR came from a girl between 10 and 17 years old with multiple sclerosis. The sample taken for sequencing was blood. The J gene is TRBJ2-7, the V gene TRBV4-1, with no clear D. CDR3 residues: CASSQTPVDEQYF. The DNA for the CDR3 is TGCGCCAGCAGCCAGACCCCGGTGGACGAGCAGTACTTC.